A selection of T cell receptor beta chains follows, all from one sample in a study of blood T cells in healthy people across ages. MiXCR, run by TCRdb on the 5' RACE reads, gives a single entry per CDR3 protein. The repertoire holds around 820,000 distinct CDR3 sequences, 20% to 25% seen once, with 3% to 4% in the top ten. The same specimen was also included in a second study, on T cells of mothers and their children.

Specimen: blood. The receptor source for this set is a boy aged 10-17 years in good health. Both conserved end residues are part of each CDR3. D genes are given only for firm matches. A row's size may be missing; if present it is once, few, many or a size class.

TRBD2,TRBV7-9,NA,TRBJ2-6,TGTGCCAGCAGCTCATCGACTAGCGGGAGGTCTGGGGCCAACGTCCTGACTTTC,CASSSSTSGRSGANVLTF
NA,TRBV11-2,few,TRBJ2-3,TGTGCCAGCAGCCCCTCCCCAACCGGGAGTTACGATACGCAGTATTTT,CASSPSPTGSYDTQYF
NA,TRBV6-2/TRBV6-3,few,TRBJ2-1,TGTGCCAGCAGTTCAGTGCTCCGCCCGGAGCAGTTCTTC,CASSSVLRPEQFF
NA,TRBV4-2,few,TRBJ2-2,TGTGCCAGCAGCCAAGATGGGGAGACGGAGCTGTTTTTT,CASSQDGETELFF
NA,TRBV7-3,few,TRBJ2-1,TGTGCCAGCAGCTTAAAGGGGGGAGGCTCCTACAATGAGCAGTTCTTC,CASSLKGGGSYNEQFF
NA,TRBV29-1,few,TRBJ1-3,TGCAGCGTCCCAGACTGGGATTCTGGAAACACCATATATTTT,CSVPDWDSGNTIYF
NA,TRBV29-1,few,TRBJ2-5,TGCAGCGTTGCTGACTCCCAGGGGGAGACCCAGTACTTC,CSVADSQGETQYF
TRBD1,TRBV7-9,few,TRBJ2-1,TGTGCCAGCAGCCGAGGGACAGGGGGCTACAATGAGCAGTTCTTC,CASSRGTGGYNEQFF
NA,TRBV20-1,few,TRBJ2-7,TGCAGTGCTAGAGAGGTCGACACTCACAGGCGGATGGGCTACGAGCAGTACTTC,CSAREVDTHRRMGYEQYF
TRBD2,TRBV7-7,many,TRBJ2-7,TGTGCTAGCAGCCCTGGGCTAGCGGCCTCCTACGAGCAGTACTTC,CASSPGLAASYEQYF
TRBD2,TRBV9,NA,TRBJ2-1,TGTGCCAGCAGCGTGAGACTAGCGGGAGGCTACAATGAGCAGTTCTTC,CASSVRLAGGYNEQFF
TRBD1,TRBV29-1,NA,TRBJ2-5,TGCAGCGCCCAAGGACAGGGTTCCGGGCAGTACTTC,CSAQGQGSGQYF
NA,TRBV19,few,TRBJ1-2,TGTGCCAGTTCTCCGGGACCCTGGGCGTCGGGCTACACCTTC,CASSPGPWASGYTF
NA,TRBV14,few,TRBJ2-4,TGTGCCAGCAGCCAAGCTCAGGGCGGTGGCAAAAACATTCAGTACTTC,CASSQAQGGGKNIQYF
NA,TRBV28,NA,TRBJ1-5,TGTGCCAGCAGTCCATTTAGCAATCAGCCCCAGCATTTT,CASSPFSNQPQHF
NA,TRBV9,NA,TRBJ2-5,TGTGCCAGCAGCTCAGGGGGATACGGGGAGGGTATAGAGACCCAGTACTTC,CASSSGGYGEGIETQYF
TRBD2,TRBV7-2,NA,TRBJ2-1,TGTGCCAGCAGCTCGCTGGCCGGGACTAGCGGGGGAGCGAATGAGCAGTTCTTC,CASSSLAGTSGGANEQFF
NA,TRBV20-1,few,TRBJ2-1,TGCAGTGCTAGCGCCAATGAGCAGTTCTTC,CSASANEQFF